This is a list of T cell receptor beta chains from one sample in a study of tumor-infiltrating lymphocytes in oesophageal squamous cell carcinoma. TCRdb re-analysed the PCR reads in MiXCR, keeping a single row per CDR3 protein. The sample records around 12,000 distinct CDR3 sequences, around 48% being singletons. What was sequenced was esophageal tumor tissue. These receptors were obtained from a female donor with esophageal squamous cell carcinoma. Each CDR3 is given with its conserved first and last residue. Each record gives: J gene, D gene, V gene, CDR3 length, clone size, CDR3 protein, CDR3 DNA. A D gene is named only where the DNA matches it firmly. The size field is filled for only some rows; it gives once, few, many or a size class.

TRBJ2-1,TRBD2,TRBV7-3,15,.,CASSYGGLEGNEQFF,TGTGCCAGCAGCTACGGGGGACTAGAGGGCAATGAGCAGTTCTTC
TRBJ2-7,.,TRBV27,14,.,CASSPSANAYEQYF,TGTGCCAGCAGCCCCAGCGCAAATGCCTACGAGCAGTACTTC
TRBJ2-7,TRBD1,TRBV7-2,15,.,CASSTDRGFYNEQYF,TGTGCCAGCAGCACCGACAGGGGGTTTTACAATGAGCAGTACTTC
TRBJ2-1,.,TRBV7-8,15,once,CASSLGRGPYNEQFF,TGTGCCAGCAGCTTAGGTAGGGGCCCCTACAATGAGCAGTTCTTC
TRBJ1-5,.,TRBV6-6,16,once,CASSYRPVYSNQPQHF,TGTGCCAGCAGTTACCGCCCAGTTTATAGCAATCAGCCCCAGCATTTT
TRBJ2-1,TRBD2,TRBV7-9,13,.,CASSLAGGVEQFF,TGTGCTAGCAGCTTAGCGGGAGGCGTTGAGCAGTTCTTC
TRBJ2-3,TRBD1,TRBV7-3,16,once,CASSPTGTGRTYTQYF,TGTGCCAGCAGCCCAACCGGGACAGGGCGCACATATACGCAGTATTTT
TRBJ2-4,.,TRBV7-3,13,.,CASSLTFQSPLHF,TGTGCCAGCAGCTTAACATTCCAGTCACCCCTCCACTTC
TRBJ2-5,.,TRBV6-6,12,.,CASSQALETQYF,TGTGCCAGCAGTCAGGCTCTGGAGACCCAGTACTTC
TRBJ2-5,.,TRBV11-3,18,many,CASSFGSARAGARETQYF,TGTGCCAGCAGCTTCGGCTCCGCGAGGGCGGGGGCAAGAGAGACCCAGTACTTC
TRBJ2-1,TRBD2,TRBV24-1,14,.,CATSGATSENEQFF,TGTGCCACCAGTGGGGCGACTAGCGAAAATGAGCAGTTCTTC
TRBJ1-5,.,TRBV6-1,15,.,CASSNLVPADQPQHF,TGTGCCAGCAGTAACCTCGTCCCCGCGGATCAGCCCCAGCATTTT
TRBJ2-1,TRBD1,TRBV7-2,13,.,CASKVTGGNEQFF,TGTGCCAGCAAGGTGACAGGGGGCAATGAGCAGTTCTTC
TRBJ2-4,.,TRBV28,14,.,CASSFMGAQATQYF,TGTGCCAGCAGTTTTATGGGGGCCCAAGCAACCCAGTACTTC
TRBJ2-7,TRBD1,TRBV14,14,many,CASSQPGQSYEQYF,TGTGCCAGCAGCCAACCGGGACAGTCCTACGAGCAGTACTTC
TRBJ2-1,TRBD2,TRBV10-2,15,.,CASSDRTSGYNEQFF,TGCGCCAGCAGTGACCGGACTAGCGGCTACAATGAGCAGTTCTTC
TRBJ2-2,.,TRBV6-6,14,.,CASGGGQNTGELFF,TGTGCCAGCGGAGGGGGCCAGAACACCGGGGAGCTGTTTTTT
TRBJ1-5,TRBD1,TRBV6-1,16,.,CASSPPGQVRLQPQHF,TGTGCCAGCAGCCCCCCGGGACAGGTTCGCCTTCAGCCCCAGCATTTT
TRBJ2-3,.,TRBV6-1,13,medium-sized,CASRRGGTDTQYF,TGTGCCAGCAGGCGAGGGGGTACAGATACGCAGTATTTT
TRBJ2-4,TRBD1,TRBV12-3/TRBV12-4,19,medium-sized,CASSLSGQGIPVAKNIQYF,TGTGCCAGCAGTTTATCTGGACAGGGGATCCCTGTAGCCAAAAACATTCAGTACTTC
TRBJ2-1,TRBD2,TRBV11-2,17,.,CASSLVASGGVYNEQFF,TGTGCCAGCAGCTTAGTTGCTAGCGGGGGGGTATACAATGAGCAGTTCTTC
TRBJ2-5,TRBD2,TRBV7-2,17,large,CASSLSAPGGGQETQYF,TGTGCCAGCAGCTTAAGCGCCCCTGGGGGAGGGCAAGAGACCCAGTACTTC
TRBJ2-1,.,TRBV6-1,13,.,CASSDSVVNEQFF,TGTGCCAGCAGTGATTCAGTAGTCAATGAGCAGTTCTTC
TRBJ2-5,.,TRBV7-6,14,.,CASSLGAVQETQYF,TGTGCCAGCAGCTTAGGAGCGGTCCAAGAGACCCAGTACTTC
TRBJ2-3,.,TRBV7-4,15,.,CASSSPGSSTDTQYF,TGTGCCAGCAGCTCACCCGGGTCTAGCACAGATACGCAGTATTTT
TRBJ1-6,.,TRBV7-3,14,.,CASSSGTSGSPLHF,TGTGCCAGCAGCTCCGGGACGTCGGGTTCACCCCTCCACTTT
TRBJ2-1,TRBD2,TRBV7-2,16,.,CASSPGLAESYNEQFF,TGTGCCAGCAGCCCGGGACTAGCGGAATCCTACAATGAGCAGTTCTTC
TRBJ1-2,.,TRBV5-1,14,many,CASSLGQGNLGYTF,TGCGCCAGCAGCTTGGGGCAGGGGAATTTGGGCTACACCTTC
TRBJ2-5,.,TRBV7-8,15,few,CASSLGTLGNSPLHF,TGTGCCAGCAGCTTGGGGACCCTGGGCAATTCACCCCTCCACTTC
TRBJ2-4,TRBD1,TRBV7-6,15,few,CASSKGQGGKNIQYF,TGTGCCAGCAGCAAGGGACAGGGAGGAAAAAACATTCAGTACTTC
TRBJ2-2,TRBD2,TRBV5-1,21,.,CASSLAKFPTSRLAGTGELFF,TGCGCCAGCAGCTTGGCGAAGTTCCCTACCAGCAGACTAGCGGGCACCGGGGAGCTGTTTTTT
TRBJ2-3,.,TRBV7-8,15,hyperexpanded,CASSRTVLSTDTQYF,TGTGCCAGCAGCCGGACAGTCTTGAGCACAGATACGCAGTATTTT
TRBJ2-7,.,TRBV20-1,12,.,CSANREPYEQYF,TGCAGTGCCAATAGGGAGCCCTACGAGCAGTACTTC
TRBJ2-1,.,TRBV6-6,17,few,CASSYSSRWTGGDEQFF,TGTGCCAGCAGTTACTCCTCACGTTGGACGGGGGGCGATGAGCAGTTCTTC
TRBJ1-2,TRBD1,TRBV6-1,13,.,CASGGQGFHGYTF,TGTGCCAGCGGGGGACAGGGCTTCCATGGCTACACCTTC
TRBJ2-5,.,TRBV18,15,many,CASSPLGQHQETQYF,TGTGCCAGCTCACCACTCGGACAGCACCAAGAGACCCAGTACTTC
TRBJ1-6,.,TRBV12-3/TRBV12-4,15,.,CASSFAGRTNSPLNF,TGTGCCAGCAGTTTTGCCGGGAGGACTAATTCACCCCTCAACTTT
TRBJ2-5,.,TRBV7-9,14,few,CASSSYRVEETQYF,TGTGCCAGCAGCTCGTACAGGGTCGAAGAGACCCAGTACTTC
TRBJ2-7,.,TRBV7-2,13,.,CASLDVRGILKYF,TGTGCCAGCTTAGACGTACGCGGGATATTAAAATACTTC
TRBJ2-3,TRBD2,TRBV27,14,.,CASSLGGGRTKQYF,TGTGCCAGCAGTTTAGGGGGGGGGAGGACCAAACAGTATTTT
TRBJ2-1,.,TRBV18,15,.,CASSLSPGENNEQFF,TGTGCCAGCTCACTTTCTCCGGGAGAGAACAATGAGCAGTTCTTC
TRBJ2-7,.,TRBV7-6,14,.,CASSLSGTGYEQYF,TGTGCCAGCAGCTTATCTGGGACCGGATACGAGCAGTACTTC
TRBJ2-1,TRBD2,TRBV12-3/TRBV12-4,15,.,CASSPFSGRDNEQFF,TGTGCCAGCAGTCCCTTTAGCGGGAGGGACAATGAGCAGTTCTTC
TRBJ1-1,.,TRBV7-9,14,few,CASREMGGITEAFF,TGTGCCAGCAGAGAGATGGGGGGAATCACTGAAGCTTTCTTT
TRBJ2-3,TRBD1,TRBV7-4,16,few,CASSLTGTGGTDTQYF,TGTGCCAGCAGCTTAACCGGGACAGGGGGCACAGATACGCAGTATTTT
TRBJ2-5,.,TRBV7-2,12,medium-sized,CASSRVRETQYF,TGTGCCAGCAGCCGTGTCCGAGAGACCCAGTACTTC
TRBJ1-4,TRBD1,TRBV6-8,15,once,CASRYRGQANEKLFF,TGTGCCAGCAGGTACAGGGGGCAGGCTAATGAAAAACTGTTTTTT
TRBJ2-4,TRBD2,TRBV7-8,17,.,CASSSSTSGRAKNIQYF,TGTGCCAGCAGCTCGTCGACCAGCGGGAGGGCGAAAAACATTCAGTACTTC
TRBJ2-2,.,TRBV24-1,13,medium-sized,CATSVLNTGELFF,TGTGCCACCAGTGTTTTGAACACCGGGGAGCTGTTTTTT
TRBJ2-3,.,TRBV7-2,14,.,CASSAAAGTDTQYF,TGTGCCAGCAGCGCTGCCGCTGGCACAGATACGCAGTATTTT
TRBJ2-4,TRBD2,TRBV7-2,14,.,CASSPAGVGNIQYF,TGTGCCAGCAGCCCAGCGGGAGTCGGGAACATTCAGTACTTC
TRBJ2-7,TRBD1,TRBV5-5,15,.,CASSTTRTGFYEQYF,TGTGCCAGCAGCACAACCCGGACAGGGTTCTACGAGCAGTACTTC
TRBJ2-7,TRBD2,TRBV7-2,16,.,CASSLETSGGAYEQYF,TGTGCCAGCAGCTTAGAGACTAGCGGGGGGGCCTACGAGCAGTACTTC
TRBJ2-1,.,TRBV6-2/TRBV6-3,17,many,CASSYSIRGTINNEQFF,TGTGCCAGCAGTTACTCGATACGGGGTACTATTAACAATGAGCAGTTCTTC